One sample yielded the 4 T cell receptor beta chains listed below, sequenced in a study of identical twins. TCRdb redid the calling of the 5' RACE reads with MiXCR, one entry per CDR3 protein. Of 350,000 to 450,000 distinct CDR3 sequences in the sample, under 20% were seen once. The sequenced material came from naive T cells sorted from blood. All receptors derive from a man aged 45 to 65 in good health.

This clonotype was picked up a small number of times. The chain couples TRBV20-1 to TRBJ2-5; maybe TRBD2 (6 bases). With 0 bases removed from V and 5 bases from J, the gap between germline ends came to 16 bases. The germline CDR1 and CDR2 sequences are DFQATT and SNEGSKA (reference sequence). The CDR3 loop spans 15 amino acids. The CDR3: CSARDPGLRRETQYF. DNA of the CDR3: TGCAGTGCTAGAGATCCGGGACTTAGGCGGGAGACCCAGTACTTC.

The J gene is TRBJ2-1, the V gene TRBV7-2; D remains ambiguous. The CDR3 has 16 residues. From germline, CDR1 is SGHTA and CDR2 FQGNSA. Trimming shortened V by 3 bases and J by 2 bases, and 14 bases separated the two germline ends. CDR3 DNA sequence: TGTGCCAGCAGCTTCCCACCCTATCTACCCTACAATGAGCAGTTCTTC. Amino acid sequence: CASSFPPYLPYNEQFF.

This chain joins TRBV12-3 or TRBV12-4 and TRBJ2-5; a weak D match, TRBD2 (6 bases). The ends were cut back, 6 bases at V and 1 base at J, with 12 bases in the middle. This CDR3 comprises 14 residues. The chain's CDR3 is CASRPRDFQETQYF. DNA of the CDR3: TGTGCCAGCAGACCAAGGGACTTCCAAGAGACCCAGTACTTC.

V usage is TRBV4-3 and J usage is TRBJ2-2; tentatively, D is TRBD1 (6 bases). The germline gives CDR1 LGHNA, CDR2 YSLEER. V dropped 2 bases and J dropped 4 bases, with 11 bases sitting between them. The length of the CDR3 is 15 residues. The CDR3 loop is CASSQNPDSTGELFF. In DNA, the CDR3 is TGCGCCAGCAGCCAAAACCCGGACAGCACCGGGGAGCTGTTTTTT.